This record looks at one T cell receptor (beta chain) sequence and its context. Its antigen remains undetermined. No much larger clonotype is one base removed from it; base qualities were not supplied. TCR CDR3 regions were amplified from genomic DNA by multiplex PCR using the deep immunoSEQ assay. Extracted genomic DNA from each cell subset was spread evenly across all wells of several immunoSEQ 96-well plates, with each plate serving as a replicate. Each replicate PCR for sorted subsets received approximately 220 ng genomic DNA, equal to roughly 30,000 T cell genomes. Purified libraries were quantified with a Qubit 3.0 fluorometer, sized on a Bioanalyzer 2100, and re-quantified with the KAPA Library Quantification kit. Every immunoSEQ 96-well plate was sequenced on a separate single-read 150-cycle Illumina NextSeq 550 flow cell. On the authors' methods: Because the immunoSEQ output held only junctional sequences and lacked quality scores, the filtering could not match the filtering applied to full-length reads. To assign V/J genes and CDR3, sequences were annotated against IMGT germline references using PyIR, a Python wrapper for IgBLAST v1.9. Any read was removed if the V/J assignment was weak (E-value above 1e-6), the CDR3 was missing, or the read contained stop codons, out-of-frame junctions, or ambiguous translated residues. V3J clonotypes were defined as sequences sharing the same inferred V gene, J gene, and CDR3 amino acid sequence. Percentage overlap between repertoires was calculated by dividing the number of shared unique clonotypes by the size of the smaller repertoire. Repertoire richness was assessed with RTK rarefaction, the Chao1 estimator, and Recon v2.1 estimates of unobserved clonotypes. For all TCRbeta clonotypes obtained by the gDNA method from a handful of donors, generation probabilities were computed with OLGA. This is the immuneACCESS table as TCRdb keeps it, with only in-frame sequences that have V and J called. A part of the clones is gone; compared with another copy, unresolved V genes explain less than half, and the rest is unexplained. That table gives V, J and clone size, and the DNA gave D and trimming. This sample lists 2 million to 2.5 million clones; roughly 91% were detected once. The ten largest make up 1.7% of the sample.

For the CD8 naive samples, CD45RO-negative cells were positively selected for CCR7, yielding a CD45RA+CCR7+ population from which TemRA cells were excluded. Donors were healthy HIV-negative adults with no recently reported acute infections or vaccinations. All donors were Caucasian adults living in Nashville, Tennessee, USA. Blood was collected by leukapheresis, and PBMCs were isolated by Ficoll-Histopaque density gradient centrifugation and then cryopreserved in liquid nitrogen vapor phase. Purity and quantity of every magnetically sorted T cell population were checked by analytical flow cytometry. Genomic DNA was isolated from every sorted fraction and measured by UV absorbance on a Nanodrop 2000c. This sample was taken from a study of shared clonotypes between healthy human individuals (dated by TCRdb to about 2020). Turning to the overall study: The cohort comprised a couple of women and three men aged 18 to 49 years. Each donor's leukapheresis produced roughly between roughly 0.85 and 9.5 billion PBMCs. For each donor, CD4 naive and CD4 memory were each run on three plates, CD8 naive on two plates, and CD8 memory on one plate. The study deeply sequenced blood TCR repertoires of five healthy adults to estimate repertoire size and the extent of clonotype sharing between individuals. Different laboratories and diverse techniques were used to prepare libraries and sequence TCR repertoires, to increase sequencing depth and limit assay-specific biases. General conclusions and limits of the study: The small number of donors limited the genetic and exposure-history diversity represented. Clonotypes shared by all four sorted-subset donors showed higher generation probabilities than non-shared clonotypes. Only blood was sampled, and tissue TCR repertoires likely differ from those in blood. Pairwise subsampling led to the expectation that sequencing depth would affect the degree of clonotype sharing among donors. Sharing across a handful of donors was observed for around 4.8% of naive CD4, 3% to 3.5% of naive CD8, roughly 2.3% of memory CD4, and around 0.4% of memory CD8 clonotypes. Incomplete sequencing was indicated by rarefaction of sorted-subset datasets, despite the large sequencing depth. Larger estimated clonotype richness was generally found for naive subsets than for memory subsets.

The CDR3 contains 12 residues, cysteine and phenylalanine counted. Just CDR3 DNA is preserved here, 36 bases in frame from base 1. According to the germline V gene (reference sequence), CDR1 reads SEHNR and CDR2 reads FQNEAQ. Between the V and J ends, shortened by 1 base and 14 bases respectively, the junction contains 14 bases. The sample taken for sequencing was naive CD8+ T cells from PBMCs. The cell subset or site label corresponds to: CD45RA+CCR7+. The rearrangement joined TRBV7-9 to TRBJ1-2; the D gene lacks a confident call. The clonotype originates from a man aged 18 to 29 in good health. Some clones in this sample may be carry-over from other donors' samples. This receptor carries the CDR3 CASSLEPQRTTF. In nucleotide form, the sequence is TGTGCCAGCAGCTTAGAACCCCAGCGTACGACCTTC.